This record covers a single TCR beta chain. There is no known antigen for this receptor. Per-nucleotide qualities are absent, and no much larger clonotype sits a single base away. Taken with the paper, the label for time point translates to: after dendritic cell vaccination, including at tumor progression/relapse. Selection of patients required sufficient residual fresh-frozen tumor tissue and over two years of available survival data. Although molecular status otherwise differed among the glioblastoma patients, no patient had an isocitrate dehydrogenase mutation. PBMC were collected before vaccination, two weeks after the third vaccination, and at tumor progression if progression occurred. The Qiagen DNeasy Blood extraction Kit was used to extract genomic DNA. Using the immunoSEQ assay, TCRB CDR3 regions were amplified from approximately 2.1 micrograms of genomic DNA, or from all available DNA when less than that was on hand. Multiplex PCR used 60 forward primers for TCR V beta segments and 13 reverse primers for J beta segments. To estimate reads per starting template, synthetic control templates were spiked into each sample at limiting dilution. The Illumina HiSeq System generated sequencing reads of 87 bp. In the source study's methods: PCR and sequencing errors were removed by a nearest neighbor algorithm that merged closely related sequences. TCR overlap was measured as the percentage of unique tumor TCR beta sequences also present in the same patient's peripheral blood. Drawn from immuneACCESS, this table holds only the in-frame rearrangements with V and J called that TCRdb kept. Clones are partly lost; checked studies trace under half to an unresolved V gene and leave the rest unexplained. That table gives V, J and clone size, and the DNA gave D and trimming. Here the sample has fewer than 95,000 clones; around 85% occur a single time. The top ten constitute around 8% of the sample.

The data were taken from a study of glioma-infiltrating T cells after dendritic cell vaccination (TCRdb year 2016). Regarding the research as a whole: Of the 15 or so glioblastoma patients in the cohort, all drawn from Phase I and II dendritic cell vaccination trials, 9 were newly diagnosed and 6 had recurrent disease. Patients received autologous tumor lysate-pulsed dendritic cell vaccination between about 2003 and 2012. To make the vaccine, monocyte-derived dendritic cells were cultured for six to eight days with IL-4 and GM-CSF and then pulsed overnight with autologous tumor lysate. Each patient was given three intradermal dendritic cell vaccine injections, spaced two weeks apart, in the arm below the axilla. In glioblastoma patients vaccinated with dendritic cells, deep sequencing of TCR beta CDR3 regions served to measure the amount of tumor-infiltrating lymphocytes and to compare repertoires between tumor and blood. Survival after dendritic cell vaccination was correlated with TCR sequencing metrics such as TIL content and the overlap between tumor and blood repertoires.

Results the study describes overall, beyond this receptor: No direct relationship between TCR clonality and survival was found, suggesting that a diverse polyclonal response may matter. After dendritic cell vaccination, a higher estimated pretreatment TIL content predicted longer time to progression and overall survival. The cohort was small and heterogeneous, with few patients having full blood and tumor sets and even fewer initial-recurrent tumor pairs. The three-group TCR overlap response model was characterized as speculative, and prospective validation of the model was stated to be required.

Specimen: blood, collected after dendritic cell vaccination. The sequence was collected from a human donor with glioblastoma.

The sequenced DNA: TGTGCCAGCTCACCATTGGCGGTCGGCGACAGGACCTCTGGAAACACCATATATTTT. Its protein is CASSPLAVGDRTSGNTIYF. The rearrangement joined TRBV18 to TRBJ1-3; TRBD1 might be the D gene, on 6 matching bases. V is reduced by 2 bases and J by 0 bases, leaving a spacing of 20 bases between them. The CDR3 spans 19 residues, from the cysteine through the phenylalanine. Only CDR3 DNA is held: 57 bases, read in frame from base 1. The germline V gene encodes CDR1 KGHSH and CDR2 LQKENI.